The next 14 T cell receptor beta chains were all read from a single sample in a study of T-cell reconstitution after alpha-beta-depleted transplantation in children. For TCRbeta, the library was prepared with unique molecular identifiers. TCRdb re-called the PCR reads with MiXCR, one entry per CDR3 protein. Among fewer than 550,000 distinct CDR3 sequences listed, about 10% were seen once. This material consisted of PBMCs, mostly from graft donor cells, taken 180 days after TCRalphabeta/CD19-depleted stem cell transplant. The origin of the receptors is a female patient aged 2-15 years who had a stem cell transplant for aplastic anemia, so the T cells may come from the graft donor.

This clonotype occurred a few times. The rearrangement uses TRBV9 and TRBJ2-2; maybe TRBD2 (5 bases). V lost 0 bases and J 4 bases, leaving 16 bases between the germline ends. Germline V gives CDR1 SGDLS, CDR2 YYNGEE. The CDR3 has 17 residues. CDR3 in DNA: TGTGCCAGCAGCGTAGATTTATTGGGCGGGCGCACCGGGGAGCTGTTTTTT. Its translation: CASSVDLLGGRTGELFF.

The rearrangement uses TRBV6-2 or TRBV6-3 and TRBJ1-1, with TRBD1 matching 11 bases. The V gene end was trimmed by 2 bases and the J gene end by 7 bases; junction bases not matched to a gene: 6. Germline V gene data show CDR1 as MNHEY and CDR2 as SVGEGT. The CDR3 has 15 amino acids. The CDR3 nucleotides read TGTGCCAGCAGTTACGCAAGGACAGGGGGCGGTGAAGCTTTCTTT. It yields the protein CASSYARTGGGEAFF.

This clonotype was counted a few times. The J gene is TRBJ2-1, the V gene TRBV20-1, with 7 bases matching TRBD2. CDR3 size: 15 residues. V lost 3 bases to trimming and J lost 0 bases; unmatched junction nucleotides: 5. The germline gives CDR1 DFQATT, CDR2 SNEGSKA (reference sequence). In nucleotides, the CDR3 is TGCAGTGCTAGTGGTGCGGGAGCCTCCTACAATGAGCAGTTCTTC. It translates to CSASGAGASYNEQFF.

This clonotype has only a few counts. The rearrangement uses TRBV29-1 and TRBJ1-6; D is uncertain. Germline V gives CDR1 SQVTM, CDR2 ANQGSEA. V lost 5 bases to trimming and J lost 6 bases, with 11 bases between them. This CDR3 contains 13 residues. CDR3 in amino acids: CSVKAAANSPLHF. In DNA, the CDR3 is TGCAGCGTTAAGGCGGCAGCTAATTCACCCCTCCACTTT.

This clonotype occurred a few times. The chain joins TRBV27 to TRBJ2-1; 11 bases fit TRBD2. Germline CDR1 is MNHEY and CDR2 is SMNVEV (reference sequence). V dropped 6 bases and J dropped 3; count of bases not matched to a gene: 7. This CDR3 region has 16 residues. The chain's CDR3 is CASRIFGTSGYNEQFF. CDR3 bases: TGTGCCAGCAGAATTTTCGGGACTAGCGGCTACAATGAGCAGTTCTTC.

J is TRBJ2-2 and V is TRBV7-9; D perhaps matches TRBD1 (6 bases). V lost 5 bases to trimming and J lost 2 bases, with 9 bases between them. This CDR3 contains 14 residues. Looked up from germline, CDR1 is SEHNR and CDR2 is FQNEAQ (reference sequence). CDR3 protein: CASSTGQNTGELFF. The CDR3 DNA sequence: TGTGCCAGCAGCACGGGACAAAACACCGGGGAGCTGTTTTTT.

The J gene is TRBJ2-1, the V gene TRBV27, with 7 bases that match TRBD2. Germline V gene lookup returns CDR1 MNHEY and CDR2 SMNVEV (reference sequence). After removal of 1 base from V and 1 base from J, the junction contained 1 base not matched to a gene. The CDR3 consists of 15 residues. The CDR3 DNA reads TGTGCCAGCAGTTTATGGGAGGGGTCCTACAATGAGCAGTTCTTC. Translated, it gives CASSLWEGSYNEQFF.

This clonotype was counted a few times. The rearrangement uses TRBV18 and TRBJ2-7; D is uncertain. Deletions cut 3 bases from V and 6 bases from J, with 9 bases between. The V gene's germline CDR1 is KGHSH and CDR2 LQKENI. This CDR3 comprises 12 residues. The CDR3 nucleotides are TGTGCCAGCTCACCCGTGGGCGGCGAGCAGTACTTC. This codes for CASSPVGGEQYF.

The sample holds a few counts of this clonotype. The gene calls are TRBV20-1 and TRBJ2-7; 9 bases agree with TRBD2. This CDR3 region has 14 residues. Unmatched junction bases numbered 5, after V lost 5 bases and J lost 0 bases. Germline V gene data show CDR1 as DFQATT and CDR2 as SNEGSKA (reference sequence). The CDR3 DNA sequence: TGCAGTGCTTACGCGGGGGGGAGCTCCTACGAGCAGTACTTC. It translates to CSAYAGGSSYEQYF.

V is TRBV29-1 and J is TRBJ2-1; D may be TRBD1 (10 bases). Germline V CDR1 and CDR2: SQVTM, ANQGSEA. Trimming stripped 4 bases from V and 1 base from J, with 35 bases between. The CDR3 length is 22 residues. The CDR3 nucleotides are TGCAGCGTTGGTAGGACAGGGGGTTTGGTAGCGGGAGTTCCGGGATCCTACAATGAGCAGTTCTTC. Translated, it gives CSVGRTGGLVAGVPGSYNEQFF.

Written as DNA, the CDR3 is TGTGCCAGCAGCCGACTAGCGGGAGGAACAGAGACCCAGTACTTC. Translation gives CASSRLAGGTETQYF. This chain uses TRBV9 with TRBJ2-5, with 13 bases fitting TRBD2. V gave up 4 bases and J gave up 4 bases; unmatched junction bases: 4. The V gene's germline CDR1 is SGDLS and CDR2 YYNGEE. This CDR3 comprises 15 residues.

This clonotype was counted many times. The CDR3 nucleotides are TGCGCCAGCAGCTTGGGGCAGGGGGAGCCGTCCTACGAGCAGTACTTC. Its protein product is CASSLGQGEPSYEQYF. This rearrangement joins TRBV5-1 to TRBJ2-7; 7 bases line up with TRBD1. CDR3 length: 16 residues. Trimming removed 0 bases from V and 1 base from J; junction bases left unmatched: 7. The germline CDR1 and CDR2 sequences are SGHRS and YFSETQ.

In its sample, this clonotype was seen a few times. This rearrangement joins TRBV19 to TRBJ2-1; D unclear. There are 19 residues in the CDR3. Trimming removed 7 bases from V and 6 bases from J, with 31 bases in between. Germline V gene sequence: CDR1 LNHDA, CDR2 SQIVND (reference sequence). The CDR3 DNA follows: TGTGCCAGTAACCAACGGGCAAAGGGCAATGTTTTTTTGGGCAATGAGCAGTTCTTC. Residues: CASNQRAKGNVFLGNEQFF. The whole variable domain, filled in from reference TRBV19 and TRBJ2-1, reads DGGITQSPKYLFRKEGQNVTLSCEQNLNHDAMYWYRQDPGQGLRLIYYSQIVNDFQKGDIAEGYSVSREKKESFPLTVTSAQKNPTAFYLCASNQRAKGNVFLGNEQFFGPGTRLTVL.

This clonotype was seen at least ten times. This chain uses TRBV6-2 or TRBV6-3 with TRBJ2-5; weak D call: TRBD1 (6 bases). CDR3 length: 18 residues. Germline V CDR1 and CDR2: MNHEY, SVGEGT. The V gene lost 1 base and the J gene lost 4 bases, with 22 bases spanning the gap. The CDR3: CASSYFPWTAPDGETQYF. The CDR3 coding sequence is TGTGCCAGCAGTTACTTCCCGTGGACAGCCCCGGACGGAGAGACCCAGTACTTC.